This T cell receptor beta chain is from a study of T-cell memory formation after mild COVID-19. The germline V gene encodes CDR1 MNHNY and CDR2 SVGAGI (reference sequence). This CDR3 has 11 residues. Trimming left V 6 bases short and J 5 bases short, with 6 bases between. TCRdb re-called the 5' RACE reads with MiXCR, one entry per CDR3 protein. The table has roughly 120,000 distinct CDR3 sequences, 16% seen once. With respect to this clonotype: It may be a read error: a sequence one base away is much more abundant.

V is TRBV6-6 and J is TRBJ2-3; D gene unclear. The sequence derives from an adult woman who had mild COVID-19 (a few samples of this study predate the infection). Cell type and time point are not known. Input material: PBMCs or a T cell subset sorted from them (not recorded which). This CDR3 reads CASSSKDTQYF. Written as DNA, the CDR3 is TGTGCCAGCAGCTCCAAAGATACGCAGTATTTT.